A selection of T cell receptor beta chains follows, all from one sample in a study of T cell responses to AZD1222 COVID-19 vaccine. Sequenced by immunoSEQ multiplex PCR; TCRdb stores in-frame clones only, minus some. The sample shows about 81,000 clones, more than 85% of them seen only once. The source material was peripheral blood, sampled 28 days after the second AZD1222 dose. These receptors were obtained from an adult who received the AZD1222 COVID-19 vaccine. The conserved cysteine and the conserved F or W are not part of the CDR3 here. The order of the fields is D gene, clone size, CDR3 length, V gene, CDR3 protein. A D gene is named only where the DNA matches it firmly. Size is stated for part of the rows, as once, few or many counts, or as a class when the clone is expanded.

TRBD2	.	13	TRBV9	ASSVSGRNTGELF
TRBD2	.	17	TRBV7-9	ASSEEGLVPLSGANVLT
TRBD1	.	11	TRBV28	ASGLGTDTEAF
TRBD1	.	12	TRBV27	ASSFKTGSNEQY
TRBD1	.	11	TRBV2	ASRAGTAYEQY
.	.	11	TRBV6-5	ASSLGVNTEAF
.	.	9	TRBV29-1	SVVQVGELF
.	.	13	TRBV7-3	ASSLTGPGDGEQY
TRBD2	.	15	TRBV19	ASTPRGGVMNTGELF
.	.	11	TRBV19	ASSIGPGNTIY
.	.	12	TRBV28	ASSLSGVTDTQY
.	.	12	TRBV5-6	ASRRSKPFTEAF
.	.	12	TRBV7-9	ASSLGGSNTEAF
TRBD1	.	12	TRBV5-1	ASCSGTGGEKLF
.	.	10	TRBV11-2	ASSLEGNEQF
TRBD2	.	14	TRBV4-2	ASSPSLAGITYEQY
.	.	15	TRBV5-4	ASSLEVGRRGNTEAF
TRBD1	once	13	TRBV11-1	ASSSGQGLAHGYT
.	once	13	TRBV28	ASSSPARTNQPQH
.	.	15	TRBV3-1/TRBV3-2	ASSAYRSTANTGELF
TRBD2	.	15	TRBV9	ASSPGTSGSVGGELF
.	once	11	TRBV6-2/TRBV6-3	ASSYVSLETQY
TRBD2	.	14	TRBV5-1	ASSLGASGVTDTQY
.	.	13	TRBV18	ASSPSSHLNTEAF
TRBD2	.	13	TRBV27	ASSWTSGRWDEQF
TRBD2	.	15	TRBV5-1	ASGISRGTNLSETQY
.	.	12	TRBV7-2	ASSQTRAQETQY
.	.	12	TRBV7-9	ASSLQGTATEAF
.	.	13	TRBV19	ASTSTPSSGNTIY
TRBD2	.	12	TRBV11-2	ASSLGAGGSEQY
TRBD2	.	15	TRBV19	ASSRDRGGRASYEQY
TRBD1	.	11	TRBV19	ASSQGLNTEAF
.	.	13	TRBV3-1/TRBV3-2	ASSQVGGARYGYT
TRBD2	.	13	TRBV2	ASSATSGSTNEQF
.	.	13	TRBV28	ASSSTGTGNQPQH
.	few	11	TRBV11-1	ASSTAKTYEQY
TRBD2	.	13	TRBV5-5	ASSLPSGSPGEQY
.	.	10	TRBV6-2/TRBV6-3	ASSHDSQPQH
.	.	14	TRBV6-1	ASSEGGGWKNTEAF
.	.	12	TRBV9	ASSVGPVNTEAF
.	.	13	TRBV6-1	ASSEGPGGNYGYT
TRBD1	.	13	TRBV24-1	ATSDHDRAGQPQH
.	.	13	TRBV6-5	ASSPDYRAQETQY
TRBD2	.	12	TRBV6-5	ASSWTSGQETQY
.	.	13	TRBV9	ASSVGGATNEKLF
.	.	12	TRBV24-1	ATSPRGLQDTQY
.	.	11	TRBV3-1/TRBV3-2	ASSFSGSYEQY